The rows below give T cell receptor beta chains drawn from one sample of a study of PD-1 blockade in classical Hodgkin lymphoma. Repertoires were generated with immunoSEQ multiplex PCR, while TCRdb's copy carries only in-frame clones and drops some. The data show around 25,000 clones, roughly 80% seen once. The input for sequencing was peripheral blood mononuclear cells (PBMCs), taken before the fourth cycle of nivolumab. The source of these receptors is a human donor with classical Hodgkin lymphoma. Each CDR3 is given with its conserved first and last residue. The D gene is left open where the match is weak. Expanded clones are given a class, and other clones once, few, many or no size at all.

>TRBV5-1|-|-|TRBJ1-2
CASSLSLGGADGYTF
TGCGCCAGCAGCTTGAGTTTAGGGGGGGCGGACGGCTACACCTTC
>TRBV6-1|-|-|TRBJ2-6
CASSEWGLPPSGANVLTF
TGTGCCAGCAGTGAATGGGGCCTACCCCCGTCTGGGGCCAACGTCCTGACTTTC
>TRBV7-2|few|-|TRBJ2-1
CASSLAAGANEQFF
TGTGCCAGCAGCTTAGCGGCAGGGGCCAATGAGCAGTTCTTC
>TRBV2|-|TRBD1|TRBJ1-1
CASSEARSGGPKAFF
TGTGCCAGCAGTGAAGCGCGATCAGGGGGTCCCAAAGCTTTCTTT
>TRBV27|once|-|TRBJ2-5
CASSSAGTGQETQYF
TGTGCCAGCAGCTCTGCCGGAACAGGGCAAGAGACCCAGTACTTC
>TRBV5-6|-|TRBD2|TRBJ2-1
CASSPRRLAQFYNEQFF
TGTGCCAGCAGCCCTCGTCGACTAGCGCAATTTTACAATGAGCAGTTCTTC
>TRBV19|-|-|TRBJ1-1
CASSITGSDTEAFF
TGTGCCAGTAGTATAACTGGGTCGGACACTGAAGCTTTCTTT
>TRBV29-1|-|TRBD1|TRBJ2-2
CSAGTVPGTGELFF
TGCAGCGCGGGGACAGTCCCCGGAACCGGGGAGCTGTTTTTT
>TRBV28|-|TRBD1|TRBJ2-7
CASSQAPTGQQYF
TGTGCCAGCAGTCAAGCCCCGACAGGGCAGCAGTACTTC
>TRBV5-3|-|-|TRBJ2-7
CARSLRTPEQYF
TGTGCCAGAAGCTTGCGAACCCCCGAGCAGTACTTC